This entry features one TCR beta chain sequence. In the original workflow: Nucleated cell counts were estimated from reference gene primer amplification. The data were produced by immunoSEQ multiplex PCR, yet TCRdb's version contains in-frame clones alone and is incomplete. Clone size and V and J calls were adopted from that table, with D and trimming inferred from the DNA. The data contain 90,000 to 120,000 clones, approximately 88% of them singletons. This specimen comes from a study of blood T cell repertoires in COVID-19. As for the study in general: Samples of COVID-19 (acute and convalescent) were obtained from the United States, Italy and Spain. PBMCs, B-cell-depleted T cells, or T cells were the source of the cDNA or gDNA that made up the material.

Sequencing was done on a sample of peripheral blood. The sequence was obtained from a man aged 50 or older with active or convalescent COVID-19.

Written as DNA, the CDR3 is TGTGCCACCAGTGACTCCCCGAGCAGGAATGAGCAGTTCTTC. This encodes CATSDSPSRNEQFF. The J gene is TRBJ2-1, the V gene TRBV24-1; D is unresolved. Trimming removed 4 bases from V and 7 bases from J, with 13 bases in between. CDR3 size: 14 residues. Germline V gives CDR1 KGHDR, CDR2 SFDVKD.